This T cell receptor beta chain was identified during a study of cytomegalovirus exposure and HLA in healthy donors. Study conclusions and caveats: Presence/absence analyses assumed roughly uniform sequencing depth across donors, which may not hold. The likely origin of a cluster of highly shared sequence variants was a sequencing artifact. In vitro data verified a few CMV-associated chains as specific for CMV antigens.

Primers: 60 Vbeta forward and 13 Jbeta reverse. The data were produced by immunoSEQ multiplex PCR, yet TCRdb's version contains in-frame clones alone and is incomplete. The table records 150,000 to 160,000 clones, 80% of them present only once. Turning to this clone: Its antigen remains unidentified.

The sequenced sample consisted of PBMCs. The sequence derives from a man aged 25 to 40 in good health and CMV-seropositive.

DNA for the CDR3: TGTGCCAGCAGTGAATGGGGGGGCAGCTCCTACGAGCAGTACTTC. This translates into CASSEWGGSSYEQYF. The chain uses TRBV6-1 and TRBJ2-7; perhaps TRBD2 as D (7 bases). With 2 bases removed from V and 0 bases from J, the gap between germline ends came to 11 bases. The CDR3 extends over 15 amino acids. The germline V gene has CDR1 MNHNS and CDR2 SASEGT.